Shown below are 10 T cell receptor beta chains from a single sample sequenced in a study of cytomegalovirus exposure and HLA in healthy donors. The PCR used 60 Vbeta and 13 Jbeta primers. Profiling relied on immunoSEQ multiplex PCR, and the TCRdb table lists in-frame clones only, not all of them. The data show 120,000 to 150,000 clones, roughly 86% seen once. The specimen sequenced was PBMCs. The source of these receptors is a woman aged 35 to 49 in good health and CMV-seronegative.

The chain employs TRBV9 and TRBJ1-5; a possible D gene is TRBD1 (6 bases). In germline, CDR1 is SGDLS, CDR2 YYNGEE. V lost 0 bases to trimming and J lost 4 bases, with 11 bases between them. There are 15 residues in the CDR3. This chain's CDR3 is CASSVEGGYNQPQHF. The CDR3 DNA reads as TGTGCCAGCAGCGTAGAGGGGGGGTATAATCAGCCCCAGCATTTT.

This clone has just a few counts. The chain uses TRBV5-1 and TRBJ1-4, with a weak D call TRBD1 (5 bases). Per germline, CDR1 SGHRS and CDR2 YFSETQ. V shed 1 base and J shed 6 bases, with 13 bases lying between them. CDR3 size: 15 residues. CDR3: CASSLIPGQDEKLFF. The CDR3 coding sequence is TGCGCCAGCAGCTTGATCCCAGGGCAGGATGAAAAACTGTTTTTT.

The chain recombines TRBV6-1 with TRBJ1-2, with D maybe TRBD1 (6 bases). This CDR3 has 14 amino acids. Trimming took off 11 bases at V and 4 bases at J, with 20 bases between the two ends. Germline-derived CDR1 and CDR2 are MNHNS and SASEGT. DNA for the CDR3: TGTGCCGAAGGCCAAGGGGGATCCCTCTATGGCTACACCTTC. Encoded protein: CAEGQGGSLYGYTF.

This clone has only one observation. The chain combines TRBV5-1 with TRBJ2-7; 13 bases match TRBD2. CDR3 length: 15 amino acids. Germline V gene sequence: CDR1 SGHRS, CDR2 YFSETQ. The trim removed 3 bases at V and 2 bases at J, leaving 2 bases unmatched. The CDR3 DNA reads TGCGCCAGCAGCTGGGGGACTAGCGGGACCTACGAGCAGTACTTC. Its protein is CASSWGTSGTYEQYF.

The V and J genes are TRBV6-5 and TRBJ1-3; D is unresolved. The CDR3 has 15 amino acids. Trimming removed 0 bases at V and 0 bases at J, with 6 bases between. Germline CDR1 is MNHEY and CDR2 is SVGAGI. The CDR3 DNA is TGTGCCAGCAGTTACTCGGGGAGCTCTGGAAACACCATATATTTT. Its protein product is CASSYSGSSGNTIYF.

V gene TRBV7-2 combines with J gene TRBJ2-1; 7 bases match TRBD2. The ends lost 3 bases at V and 5 bases at J; junction bases unmatched: 4. CDR1 and CDR2 (germline): SGHTA, FQGNSA. This CDR3 is built from 14 residues. CDR3 bases: TGTGCCAGCAGCTTGGCGGGAGCGAACAATGAGCAGTTCTTC. Protein: CASSLAGANNEQFF.

This chain uses TRBV10-3 with TRBJ2-3; TRBD2 agrees at 9 bases. The CDR3 runs to 18 residues. J gave up 4 bases and V 0 bases, and 11 bases lay outside the gene matches. CDR1 ENHRY and CDR2 SYGVKD come from the germline V gene. For the CDR3, the DNA is TGTGCCATCAGTGAGTCTCCTGGAGCGGGAGGTACCCCAGATACGCAGTATTTT. Its translation: CAISESPGAGGTPDTQYF.

The rearrangement uses TRBV7-8 and TRBJ2-3; 7 bases align to TRBD2. CDR3 size: 13 residues. With V trimmed by 10 bases and J by 4 bases, 8 bases remained unmatched. Germline values: CDR1 SGHVS, CDR2 FQNEAQ. Here the CDR3 reads CATLSGASDTQYF. In DNA form, the CDR3 reads TGTGCCACCCTCAGCGGGGCCTCAGATACGCAGTATTTT.

J is TRBJ2-6 and V is TRBV19; TRBD1 matches at 8 bases. V lost 7 bases and J lost 5; bases outside the gene matches: 13. The CDR3 extends over 17 amino acids. Germline values: CDR1 LNHDA, CDR2 SQIVND (reference sequence). The CDR3 reads CASNDRGGQFWANVLTF. DNA of the CDR3: TGTGCCAGTAACGACAGGGGAGGCCAATTTTGGGCCAACGTCCTGACTTTC.

This chain uses TRBV28 with TRBJ2-7; D is perhaps TRBD1 (6 bases). Per the germline V gene, CDR1 is MDHEN and CDR2 is SYDVKM. The CDR3 is 14 amino acids. V was trimmed by 2 bases and J by 11 bases, leaving 19 bases between them. The CDR3 sequence is CASSLDSLTGKEYF. DNA for the CDR3: TGTGCCAGCAGTTTAGACTCCCTTACAGGGAAGGAGTACTTC.